The rows below give T cell receptor beta chains drawn from one sample of a study of control samples from healthy donors and cancer patients. Produced via immunoSEQ multiplex PCR; TCRdb's table is partial and in-frame only. This repertoire shows 150,000 to 200,000 clones, around 94% found once; its top ten account for more than 1.1%. The material sequenced was blood. The source of these receptors is a woman between 18 and 29 years old in good health. The CDR3 runs from the conserved cysteine through the conserved F or W. Each record gives: D gene, J gene, clone size, V gene, CDR3 protein, CDR3 DNA. A D gene is named only where the DNA matches it firmly. Not all rows give a size; the values are once, few, many and, for expanded clones, a class.

D gene: .; J gene: TRBJ1-1; clone size: .; V gene: TRBV23-1; CDR3 protein: CASPQSLTETEAFF; CDR3 DNA: TGCGCCAGCCCTCAGTCCCTTACGGAAACTGAAGCTTTCTTT
D gene: .; J gene: TRBJ2-1; clone size: .; V gene: TRBV11-2; CDR3 protein: CASSLAGWNEQFF; CDR3 DNA: TGTGCCAGCAGCTTAGCAGGGTGGAATGAGCAGTTCTTC
D gene: .; J gene: TRBJ2-1; clone size: .; V gene: TRBV19; CDR3 protein: CASSMGRSSYNEQFF; CDR3 DNA: TGTGCCAGTAGTATGGGCAGGAGCTCCTACAATGAGCAGTTCTTC
D gene: TRBD1; J gene: TRBJ1-5; clone size: .; V gene: TRBV2; CDR3 protein: CASSEWAGGNQPQHF; CDR3 DNA: TGTGCCAGCAGTGAATGGGCAGGGGGGAATCAGCCCCAGCATTTT
D gene: TRBD2; J gene: TRBJ2-7; clone size: .; V gene: TRBV4-2; CDR3 protein: CASSQERTSGYEQYF; CDR3 DNA: TGTGCCAGCAGCCAAGAGAGGACTAGCGGTTACGAGCAGTACTTC
D gene: .; J gene: TRBJ2-7; clone size: .; V gene: TRBV10-3; CDR3 protein: CAISEFKGGGRYEQYF; CDR3 DNA: TGTGCCATCAGTGAGTTCAAGGGGGGGGGCAGATACGAGCAGTACTTC
D gene: TRBD2; J gene: TRBJ2-7; clone size: .; V gene: TRBV10-3; CDR3 protein: CAISARGDDEQYF; CDR3 DNA: TGTGCCATCAGCGCGCGGGGGGACGACGAGCAGTACTTC
D gene: .; J gene: TRBJ1-3; clone size: .; V gene: TRBV9; CDR3 protein: CASSQEGLSGNTIYF; CDR3 DNA: TGTGCCAGCAGCCAAGAGGGACTCTCTGGAAACACCATATATTTT
D gene: TRBD1; J gene: TRBJ1-4; clone size: .; V gene: TRBV18; CDR3 protein: CASSPQGAANEKLFF; CDR3 DNA: TGTGCCAGCTCACCCCAGGGGGCGGCTAATGAAAAACTGTTTTTT
D gene: .; J gene: TRBJ2-1; clone size: .; V gene: TRBV5-1; CDR3 protein: CASSPGDFSSYNEQFF; CDR3 DNA: TGCGCCAGCAGCCCGGGGGACTTTAGCTCCTACAATGAGCAGTTCTTC
D gene: .; J gene: TRBJ1-5; clone size: .; V gene: TRBV6-1; CDR3 protein: CASSERTGNNQPQHF; CDR3 DNA: TGTGCCAGCAGTGAACGTACTGGGAACAATCAGCCCCAGCATTTT
D gene: .; J gene: TRBJ2-2; clone size: .; V gene: TRBV27; CDR3 protein: CASSLHNTGELFF; CDR3 DNA: TGTGCCAGCAGTTTACACAACACCGGGGAGCTGTTTTTT
D gene: .; J gene: TRBJ1-4; clone size: .; V gene: TRBV3-1/TRBV3-2; CDR3 protein: CASSQEVWGGNEKLFF; CDR3 DNA: TGTGCCAGCAGCCAAGAGGTCTGGGGAGGTAATGAAAAACTGTTTTTT
D gene: TRBD1; J gene: TRBJ1-2; clone size: once; V gene: TRBV4-1; CDR3 protein: CASSHGTGYGYTF; CDR3 DNA: TGCGCCAGCAGCCACGGGACAGGCTATGGCTACACCTTC
D gene: TRBD2; J gene: TRBJ2-3; clone size: .; V gene: TRBV3-1/TRBV3-2; CDR3 protein: CASSQGLAGVTDTQYF; CDR3 DNA: TGTGCCAGCAGCCAAGGACTAGCGGGAGTAACAGATACGCAGTATTTT
D gene: TRBD2; J gene: TRBJ2-1; clone size: .; V gene: TRBV2; CDR3 protein: CASSEQRGGYNEQFF; CDR3 DNA: TGTGCCAGCAGTGAACAGCGGGGGGGATACAATGAGCAGTTCTTC
D gene: TRBD1; J gene: TRBJ1-2; clone size: .; V gene: TRBV25-1; CDR3 protein: CASSAGTGYGYTF; CDR3 DNA: TGTGCCAGCAGTGCAGGGACAGGCTATGGCTACACCTTC
D gene: .; J gene: TRBJ1-5; clone size: once; V gene: TRBV7-2; CDR3 protein: CASSLDGTYSNQPQHF; CDR3 DNA: TGTGCCAGCAGCTTAGATGGGACTTATAGCAATCAGCCCCAGCATTTT
D gene: .; J gene: TRBJ2-7; clone size: .; V gene: TRBV10-3; CDR3 protein: CAISAGPNSYEQYF; CDR3 DNA: TGTGCCATCAGTGCTGGGCCCAACTCCTACGAGCAGTACTTC
D gene: .; J gene: TRBJ1-4; clone size: .; V gene: TRBV28; CDR3 protein: CASSPGEYEKLFF; CDR3 DNA: TGTGCCAGCAGTCCGGGAGAATATGAAAAACTGTTTTTT
D gene: TRBD1; J gene: TRBJ2-5; clone size: .; V gene: TRBV5-6; CDR3 protein: CASTEDREETQYF; CDR3 DNA: TGTGCCAGCACTGAAGACAGGGAAGAGACCCAGTACTTC
D gene: .; J gene: TRBJ1-6; clone size: .; V gene: TRBV25-1; CDR3 protein: CASSGGGGRTLHF; CDR3 DNA: TGTGCCAGCAGTGGAGGGGGAGGCAGGACCCTCCACTTT
D gene: .; J gene: TRBJ2-2; clone size: .; V gene: TRBV5-1; CDR3 protein: CASSLDNTGELFF; CDR3 DNA: TGCGCCAGCAGCTTGGATAACACCGGGGAGCTGTTTTTT
D gene: .; J gene: TRBJ2-7; clone size: .; V gene: TRBV7-4; CDR3 protein: CASSFPTGFTIYEQYF; CDR3 DNA: TGTGCCAGCAGCTTCCCAACAGGGTTCACTATTTACGAGCAGTACTTC
D gene: TRBD1; J gene: TRBJ2-2; clone size: few; V gene: TRBV9; CDR3 protein: CASSVEGQGSGELFF; CDR3 DNA: TGTGCCAGCAGCGTAGAGGGACAGGGATCCGGGGAGCTGTTTTTT
D gene: TRBD2; J gene: TRBJ2-1; clone size: .; V gene: TRBV7-8; CDR3 protein: CASSTSGTSGSNEQFF; CDR3 DNA: TGTGCCAGCAGCACCTCCGGGACTAGCGGGAGCAATGAGCAGTTCTTC
D gene: TRBD1; J gene: TRBJ1-5; clone size: .; V gene: TRBV7-2; CDR3 protein: CASSLHRGRDQPQHF; CDR3 DNA: TGTGCCAGCAGTCTACACAGGGGGCGAGATCAGCCCCAGCATTTT
D gene: .; J gene: TRBJ2-3; clone size: .; V gene: TRBV19; CDR3 protein: CASMRGYDPSTDTQYF; CDR3 DNA: TGTGCCAGTATGAGGGGGTATGATCCTAGCACAGATACGCAGTATTTT
D gene: TRBD1; J gene: TRBJ2-2; clone size: .; V gene: TRBV11-2; CDR3 protein: CASSLGGNRGTNTGELFF; CDR3 DNA: TGTGCCAGCAGCTTAGGGGGTAACAGGGGGACCAACACCGGGGAGCTGTTTTTT
D gene: TRBD1; J gene: TRBJ1-2; clone size: .; V gene: TRBV7-9; CDR3 protein: CASSFDREGYTF; CDR3 DNA: TGTGCCAGCAGCTTCGACAGGGAAGGCTACACCTTC